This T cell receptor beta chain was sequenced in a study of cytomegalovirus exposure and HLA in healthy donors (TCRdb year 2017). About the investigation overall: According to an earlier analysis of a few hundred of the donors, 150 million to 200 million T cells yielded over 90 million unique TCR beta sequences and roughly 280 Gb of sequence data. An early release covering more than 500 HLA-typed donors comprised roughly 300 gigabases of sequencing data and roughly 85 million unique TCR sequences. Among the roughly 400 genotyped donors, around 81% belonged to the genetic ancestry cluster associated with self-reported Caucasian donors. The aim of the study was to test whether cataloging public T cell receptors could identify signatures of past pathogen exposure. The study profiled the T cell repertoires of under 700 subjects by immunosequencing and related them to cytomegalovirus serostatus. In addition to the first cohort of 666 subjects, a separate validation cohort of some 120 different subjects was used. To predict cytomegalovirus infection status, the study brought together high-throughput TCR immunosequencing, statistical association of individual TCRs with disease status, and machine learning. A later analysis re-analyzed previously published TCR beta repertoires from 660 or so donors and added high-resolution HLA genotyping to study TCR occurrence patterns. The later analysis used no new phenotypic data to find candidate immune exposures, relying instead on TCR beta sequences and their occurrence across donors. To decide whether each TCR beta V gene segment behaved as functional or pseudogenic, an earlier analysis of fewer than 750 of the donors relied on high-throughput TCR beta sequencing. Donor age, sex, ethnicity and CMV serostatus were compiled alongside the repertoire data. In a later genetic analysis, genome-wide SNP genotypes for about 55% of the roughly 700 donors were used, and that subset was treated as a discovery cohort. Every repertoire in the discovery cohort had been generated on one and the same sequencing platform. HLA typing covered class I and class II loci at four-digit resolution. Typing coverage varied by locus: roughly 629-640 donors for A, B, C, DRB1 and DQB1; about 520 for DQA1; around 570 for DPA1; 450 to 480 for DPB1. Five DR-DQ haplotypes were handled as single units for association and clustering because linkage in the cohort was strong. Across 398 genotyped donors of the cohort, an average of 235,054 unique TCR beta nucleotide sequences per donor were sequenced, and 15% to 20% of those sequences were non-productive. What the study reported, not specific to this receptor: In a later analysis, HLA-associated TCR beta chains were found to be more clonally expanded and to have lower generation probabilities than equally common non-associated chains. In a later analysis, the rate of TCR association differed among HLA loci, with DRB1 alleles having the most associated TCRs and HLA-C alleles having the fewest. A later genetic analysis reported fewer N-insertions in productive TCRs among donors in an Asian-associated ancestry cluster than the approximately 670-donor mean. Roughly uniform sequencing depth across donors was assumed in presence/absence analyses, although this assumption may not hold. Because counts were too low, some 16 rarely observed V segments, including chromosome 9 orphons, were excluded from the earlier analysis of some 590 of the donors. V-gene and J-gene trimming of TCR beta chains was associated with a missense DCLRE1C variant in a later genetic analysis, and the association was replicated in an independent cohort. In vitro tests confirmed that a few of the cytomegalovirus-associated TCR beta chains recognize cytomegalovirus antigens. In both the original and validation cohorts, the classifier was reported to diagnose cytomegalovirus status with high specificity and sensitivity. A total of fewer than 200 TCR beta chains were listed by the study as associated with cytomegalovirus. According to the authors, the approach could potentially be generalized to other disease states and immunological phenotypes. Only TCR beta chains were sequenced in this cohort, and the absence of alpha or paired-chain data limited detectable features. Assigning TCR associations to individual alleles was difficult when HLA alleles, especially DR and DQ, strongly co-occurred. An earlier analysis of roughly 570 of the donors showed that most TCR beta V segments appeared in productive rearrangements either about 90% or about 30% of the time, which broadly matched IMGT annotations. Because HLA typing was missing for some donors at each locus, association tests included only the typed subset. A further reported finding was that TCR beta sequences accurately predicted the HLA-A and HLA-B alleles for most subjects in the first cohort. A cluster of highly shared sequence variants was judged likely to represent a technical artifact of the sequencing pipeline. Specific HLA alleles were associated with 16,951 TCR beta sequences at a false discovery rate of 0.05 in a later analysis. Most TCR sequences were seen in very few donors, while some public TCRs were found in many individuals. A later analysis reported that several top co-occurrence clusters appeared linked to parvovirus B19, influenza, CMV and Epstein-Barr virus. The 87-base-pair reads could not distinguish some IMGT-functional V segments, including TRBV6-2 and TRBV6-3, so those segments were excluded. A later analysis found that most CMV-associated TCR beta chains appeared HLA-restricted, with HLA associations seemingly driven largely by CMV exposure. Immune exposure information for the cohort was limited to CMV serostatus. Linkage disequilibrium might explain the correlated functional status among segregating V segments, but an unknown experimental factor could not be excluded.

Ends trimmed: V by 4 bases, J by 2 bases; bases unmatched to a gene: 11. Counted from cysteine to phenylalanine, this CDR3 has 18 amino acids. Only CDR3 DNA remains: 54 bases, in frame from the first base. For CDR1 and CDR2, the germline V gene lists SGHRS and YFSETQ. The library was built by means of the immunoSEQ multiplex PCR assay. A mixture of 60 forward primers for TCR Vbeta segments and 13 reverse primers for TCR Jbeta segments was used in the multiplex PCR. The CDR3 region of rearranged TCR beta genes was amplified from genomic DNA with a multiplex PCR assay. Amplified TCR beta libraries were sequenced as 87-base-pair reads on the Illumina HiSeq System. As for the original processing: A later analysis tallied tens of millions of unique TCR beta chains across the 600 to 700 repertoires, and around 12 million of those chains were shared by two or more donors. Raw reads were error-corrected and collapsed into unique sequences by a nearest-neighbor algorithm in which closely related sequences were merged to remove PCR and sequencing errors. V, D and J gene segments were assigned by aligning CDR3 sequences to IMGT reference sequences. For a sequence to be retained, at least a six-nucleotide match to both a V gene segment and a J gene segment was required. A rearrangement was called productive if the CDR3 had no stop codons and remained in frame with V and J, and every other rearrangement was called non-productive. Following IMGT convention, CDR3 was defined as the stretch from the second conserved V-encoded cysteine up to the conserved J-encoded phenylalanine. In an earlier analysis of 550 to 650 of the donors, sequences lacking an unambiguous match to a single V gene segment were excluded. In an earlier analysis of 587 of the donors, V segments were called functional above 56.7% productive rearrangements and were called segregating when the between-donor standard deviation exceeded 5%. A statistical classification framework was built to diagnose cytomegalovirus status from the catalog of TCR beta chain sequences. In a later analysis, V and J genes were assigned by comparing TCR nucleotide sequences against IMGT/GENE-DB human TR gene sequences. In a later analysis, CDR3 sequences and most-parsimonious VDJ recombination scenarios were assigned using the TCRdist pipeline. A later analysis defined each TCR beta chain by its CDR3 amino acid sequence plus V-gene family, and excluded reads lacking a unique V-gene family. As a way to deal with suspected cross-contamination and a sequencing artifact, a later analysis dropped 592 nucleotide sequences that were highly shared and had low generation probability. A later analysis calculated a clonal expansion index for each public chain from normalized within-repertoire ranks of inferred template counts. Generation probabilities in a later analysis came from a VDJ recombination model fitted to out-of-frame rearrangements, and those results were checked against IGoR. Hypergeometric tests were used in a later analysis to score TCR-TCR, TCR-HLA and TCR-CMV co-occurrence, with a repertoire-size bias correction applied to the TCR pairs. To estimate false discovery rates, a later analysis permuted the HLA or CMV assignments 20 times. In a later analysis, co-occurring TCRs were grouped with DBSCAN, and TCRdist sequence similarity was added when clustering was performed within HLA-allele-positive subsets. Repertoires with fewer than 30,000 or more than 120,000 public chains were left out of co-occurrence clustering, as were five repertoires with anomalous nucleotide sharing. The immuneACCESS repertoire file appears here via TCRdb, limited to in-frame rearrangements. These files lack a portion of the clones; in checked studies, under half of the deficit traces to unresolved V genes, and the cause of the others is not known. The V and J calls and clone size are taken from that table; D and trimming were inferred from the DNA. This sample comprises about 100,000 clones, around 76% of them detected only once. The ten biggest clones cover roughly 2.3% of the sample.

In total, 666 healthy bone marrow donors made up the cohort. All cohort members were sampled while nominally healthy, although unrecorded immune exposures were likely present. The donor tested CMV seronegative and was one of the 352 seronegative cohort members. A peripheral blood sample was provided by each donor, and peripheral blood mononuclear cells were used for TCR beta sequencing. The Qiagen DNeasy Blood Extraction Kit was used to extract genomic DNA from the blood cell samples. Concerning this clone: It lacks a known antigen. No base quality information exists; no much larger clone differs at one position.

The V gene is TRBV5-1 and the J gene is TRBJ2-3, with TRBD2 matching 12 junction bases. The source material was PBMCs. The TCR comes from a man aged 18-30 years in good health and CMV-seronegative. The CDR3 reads CASSLGLAGKFDTDTQYF. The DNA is TGCGCCAGCAGCCTCGGACTAGCGGGGAAATTCGACACAGATACGCAGTATTTT.